Each of the 15 T cell receptor beta chains below was sequenced from the same sample in a study of CD8+CD57+ T cells in acquired aplastic anemia. The template for TCR beta VDJ and CDR3 sequence profiling was genomic DNA. In TCRdb, the reads were re-called with MiXCR into one record per CDR3 protein. This sample has about 160,000 distinct CDR3 sequences, with around 40% found just once. Sequencing used sorted CD4+, CD8+, or CD8+CD57+ T cells (not recorded which) from PBMCs. These receptors originate from a human donor in good health.

This clonotype was seen just once. This chain links TRBV6-1 with TRBJ2-7; weak D call: TRBD2 (6 bases). The CDR3 spans 14 residues. V was shortened by 7 bases and J by 7 bases, with 20 bases between the two germline ends. Germline loops: CDR1 MNHNS, CDR2 SASEGT. The CDR3 here is CASISRAGTWEQYF. CDR3 DNA sequence: TGTGCCAGCATCTCCCGGGCGGGGACGTGGGAGCAGTACTTC.

V and J are TRBV7-9 and TRBJ2-3; D gene uncertain. This CDR3 contains 13 residues. V lost 0 bases and J lost 2, with 3 bases in between. CDR1 is SEHNR and CDR2 is FQNEAQ in the germline V gene (reference sequence). The CDR3 loop is CASSLAATDTQYF. The CDR3 DNA is TGTGCCAGCAGCTTAGCGGCCACAGATACGCAGTATTTT.

This chain uses TRBV10-3 with TRBJ2-1; 9 nucleotides agree with TRBD2. The CDR3 is 17 amino acids. Germline values: CDR1 ENHRY, CDR2 SYGVKD. V was pared by 4 bases and J by 7 bases, with 14 bases of the junction left unmatched. CDR3 nucleotide sequence: TGTGCCATCAGTGGCTCGTCAGGCGGGGGGGCGTCGAATGAGCAGTTCTTC. This codes for CAISGSSGGGASNEQFF.

This clonotype appeared many times. J is TRBJ2-7 and V is TRBV2; tentative D call: TRBD2 (6 bases). Germline V gene lookup returns CDR1 SNHLY and CDR2 FYNNEI. Trimming shortened V by 4 bases and J by 3 bases, and 13 bases separated the two germline ends. There are 14 residues in the CDR3. CDR3 bases: TGTGCCAGCAGTGTGTCTTTCGGGGGCTACGAGCAGTACTTC. Residues: CASSVSFGGYEQYF.

Of note for this clonotype: Since a much larger clone is just one base distant, this may be a read error. The V and J genes are TRBV5-1 and TRBJ2-5; 7 nucleotides line up with TRBD2. The CDR3 has 13 residues. Germline CDR1 and CDR2: SGHRS and YFSETQ. The CDR3 loop is CASTRLAQETKYF. The CDR3 DNA follows: TGCGCCAGCACCAGACTAGCCCAAGAGACCAAGTACTTC.

This clonotype was detected a few times. The chain recombines TRBV25-1 with TRBJ1-1; the D is unclear. V was shortened by 3 bases and J by 5 bases, with 4 bases between the two germline ends. This CDR3 is 11 amino acids long. From germline, CDR1 is MGHDK and CDR2 SYGVNS. CDR3 nucleotides: TGTGCCAGCAGTGACTTTACTGAAGCTTTCTTT. Amino acid sequence: CASSDFTEAFF.

This clonotype has at least ten counts. This sequence joins TRBV2 and TRBJ1-1; TRBD1 agrees at 9 bases. J lost 2 bases, V lost 7 bases, and 5 bases had no gene match. The germline V gene encodes CDR1 SNHLY and CDR2 FYNNEI. The CDR3 consists of 14 residues. The CDR3 reads CASTRDRVNTEAFF. In nucleotides, the CDR3 is TGTGCCAGCACCCGGGACAGGGTTAACACTGAAGCTTTCTTT.

Comments on this clonotype: With a much larger clone just one base away, this may be a read error. The J gene is TRBJ2-1, the V gene TRBV11-1; TRBD1 agrees at 7 bases. Germline lookup yields CDR1 SGHAT and CDR2 FQDESV (reference sequence). The CDR3 length is 17 residues. Here the CDR3 DNA reads TGCGCCAGCAGCTTGGATAGAGGGGGCCTCTCCTACAATGAGCAGTTCTTC. Protein product: CASSLDRGGLSYNEQFF. The whole variable domain, filled in from reference TRBV11-1 and TRBJ2-1, reads EAEVAQSPRYKITEKSQAVAFWCDPISGHATLYWYRQILGQGPELLVQFQDESVVDDSQLPKDRFSAERLKGVDSTLKIQPAELGDSAMYLCASSLDRGGLSYNEQFFGPGTRLTVL.

CDR3 region: CSASDPGQRGYTF. The CDR3 bases are TGCAGTGCCTCCGACCCGGGACAACGGGGCTACACCTTC. V is TRBV20-1 and J is TRBJ1-2, with D possibly matching TRBD1 (6 bases). The V gene lost 6 bases and the J gene lost 8 bases, with 19 bases spanning the gap. Germline loops: CDR1 DFQATT, CDR2 SNEGSKA (reference sequence). There are 13 residues in the CDR3.

In the case of this clonotype: This may stem from a read error, because a much larger clone lies one nucleotide away. The conserved phenylalanine or tryptophan normally closing the CDR3 is absent here, so this likely arose from a read error. The V gene is TRBV6-1, the J gene TRBJ2-7; 10 bases align to TRBD2. This CDR3 spans 14 amino acids. The J segment lost 3 bases and the V segment lost 7 bases, leaving 6 bases of the junction unmatched. Germline-derived CDR1 and CDR2 are MNHNS and SASEGT. The CDR3 DNA reads as TGTGCCAGCACCCAGCGGGGGGGCGGCTACGAGCAGTACTTA. Its translation: CASTQRGGGYEQYL.

CDR3 sequence: CASSLVRQTEAFF. CDR3 bases: TGTGCCAGCAGTTTAGTTCGGCAGACCGAAGCTTTCTTT. The gene calls are TRBV12-3 or TRBV12-4 and TRBJ1-1; D unresolved. The CDR3 is 13 amino acids. The V end was cut by 1 base, the J end by 8 bases, with 11 bases between.

The chain links TRBV6-2 or TRBV6-3 to TRBJ1-5, with D maybe TRBD1 (5 bases). The germline V gene encodes CDR1 MNHEY and CDR2 SVGEGT. V was cut by 5 bases and J by 5 bases, with 16 bases left in between. This CDR3 has 15 residues. As DNA, the CDR3 is TGTGCCAGCAGTCGACAGTCCCAAAACGATCAGCCCCAGCATTTT. Translation gives CASSRQSQNDQPQHF.

V and J are TRBV19 and TRBJ1-4; D is possibly TRBD1 (5 bases). Germline V gene data show CDR1 as LNHDA and CDR2 as SQIVND (reference sequence). This CDR3 is 13 amino acids long. The germline V and J ends were trimmed by 4 bases and 10 bases, with 13 bases remaining between them. Here the CDR3 DNA reads TGTGCCAGTAGTAGCGAGGGGTTCAGAAAACTGTTTTTT. Its translation is CASSSEGFRKLFF. The complete variable domain, with remaining parts taken from reference TRBV19 and TRBJ1-4, reads DGGITQSPKYLFRKEGQNVTLSCEQNLNHDAMYWYRQDPGQGLRLIYYSQIVNDFQKGDIAEGYSVSREKKESFPLTVTSAQKNPTAFYLCASSSEGFRKLFFGSGTQLSVL.

As regards this clonotype: This may stem from a read error, because a much larger clone lies one nucleotide away. J is TRBJ2-1 and V is TRBV12-3 or TRBV12-4; 8 bases are shared with TRBD1. The ends lost 5 bases at V and 5 bases at J; junction bases unmatched: 11. This CDR3 has 16 residues. CDR3 residues: CASSLLDRVVHNEQFF. For the CDR3, the DNA is TGTGCCAGCAGTCTCTTGGACAGGGTTGTCCACAATGAGCAGTTCTTC.

The chain links TRBV19 to TRBJ1-1; D uncertain. The length of the CDR3 is 13 residues. CDR1 and CDR2 from the germline V gene are LNHDA and SQIVND (reference sequence). Trimming pared 3 bases from V and 2 bases from J, leaving 7 bases between. Here the CDR3 DNA reads TGTGCCAGTAGTATCCCCTATAACACTGAAGCTTTCTTT. This encodes CASSIPYNTEAFF.